A single sample gave rise to the 4 T cell receptor beta chains below, sequenced in a study of T cell responses to AZD1222 COVID-19 vaccine. Profiled with immunoSEQ multiplex PCR; TCRdb holds only in-frame clones, not every one. The table shows around 120,000 clones, with about nine tenths occurring only once. Sequenced here: peripheral blood, sampled on day 0 of AZD1222 vaccination. Receptors originate from an adult in good health.

V gene TRBV11-2 combines with J gene TRBJ1-3; weak D call: TRBD1 (5 bases). Trimming shortened V by 5 bases and J by 2 bases, and 13 bases separated the two germline ends. The CDR3 extends over 15 amino acids. CDR1 and CDR2 from the germline V gene are SGHAT and FQNNGV. CDR3 sequence (DNA): TGTGCCAGCAGCCATAGGGGCCTGGCTGGAAACACCATATATTTT. Protein product: CASSHRGLAGNTIYF.

The CDR3 sequence: CASSLGPPVEKLFF. CDR3 DNA sequence: TGTGCCAGCAGCTTGGGGCCGCCCGTTGAAAAACTGTTTTTT. The V call is TRBV5-4, the J call TRBJ1-4; D ambiguous. Trimming pared 0 bases from V and 7 bases from J, leaving 10 bases between. The CDR3 has 14 residues. Germline V CDR1 and CDR2: SGHNT, YYREEE (reference sequence).

The V and J genes are TRBV18 and TRBJ1-1; D unresolved. The length of the CDR3 is 15 residues. Trimming cost V 2 bases and J 5 bases, with 15 bases left between them. Germline CDR1 and CDR2: KGHSH and LQKENI. CDR3 sequence (DNA): TGTGCCAGCTCACCATTGGAGGGAACGAGGACTGAAGCTTTCTTT. Translating it yields CASSPLEGTRTEAFF.

The rearrangement links TRBV13 to TRBJ1-1; 7 bases map to TRBD1. V trimming: 4 bases; J trimming: 4 bases; junction bases outside the gene matches: 12. Germline V gene sequence: CDR1 PRHDT, CDR2 FYEKMQ (reference sequence). This CDR3 is built from 16 residues. CDR3 amino acids: CASSYRQGLGVTEAFF. The CDR3 DNA reads as TGTGCCAGCAGCTATCGACAGGGATTGGGAGTCACTGAAGCTTTCTTT.